The clone carrying this T cell receptor beta chain was seen a few times. Its antigen is not identified. Healthy Russian Caucasian donors spanned ages about 6 to 90 years. This record belongs to a study of blood T cells in healthy people across ages. General study points: There were more naive CD4+ cells and higher diversity in long-lived donors than in aged donors.

A sample-barcoded 5' primer and a J-beta primer mix were used in a second PCR of roughly 7 to 11 cycles. TCRdb recomputed calls from the 5' RACE reads with MiXCR, one row per CDR3 protein. The sample holds 450,000 to 650,000 distinct CDR3 sequences, about 24% seen once. V lost 4 bases and J lost 0, with 11 bases in between. In germline, CDR1 is SGHTA, CDR2 FQGTGA. The CDR3 extends over 15 amino acids. These records were also assigned to another study, of T cells of mothers and their children.

The receptor was isolated from a boy aged 5-17 years in good health. Source material: blood. The V call is TRBV7-3, the J call TRBJ2-3; perhaps TRBD1 as D (6 bases). CDR3 amino acids: CASSSAGASTDTQYF. In DNA form, the CDR3 reads TGTGCCAGCAGCTCAGCAGGGGCGAGCACAGATACGCAGTATTTT.